The 23 T cell receptor beta chains below come from one sample, sequenced in a study of CD8 T cells in ankylosing spondylitis. Each CDR3 protein is one row after TCRdb ran MiXCR on the 5' RACE reads. The table shows about 110,000 distinct CDR3 sequences, with less than 25% occurring only once. The sequenced sample was synovial fluid, either unsorted or a sorted T cell fraction (not recorded which). The receptors stem from a male donor with ankylosing spondylitis.

This CDR3 is CSARDTGGFASYNEQFF. The CDR3 DNA is TGCAGTGCTAGAGATACAGGGGGCTTTGCGTCATACAATGAGCAGTTCTTC. The chain uses TRBV20-1 and TRBJ2-1, with 9 bases identical to TRBD1. V gave up 0 bases and J gave up 4 bases; unmatched junction bases: 10. This CDR3 comprises 17 residues. Germline values: CDR1 DFQATT, CDR2 SNEGSKA (reference sequence).

This clonotype has just a few counts. The V gene is TRBV6-1, the J gene TRBJ2-7; D possibly corresponds to TRBD2 (5 bases). Germline CDR1 is MNHNS and CDR2 is SASEGT. This CDR3 is built from 15 residues. The ends were cut back, 7 bases at V and 5 bases at J, with 21 bases in the middle. This CDR3 is CASNLRTGFENEQYF. As DNA, the CDR3 is TGTGCCAGCAACCTACGGACTGGGTTCGAGAACGAGCAGTACTTC.

This clonotype was counted between two and nine times. This chain uses TRBV7-9 with TRBJ2-1, with 8 nucleotides matching TRBD1. The CDR3 has 15 residues. Germline CDR1 reads SEHNR; CDR2 reads FQNEAQ (reference sequence). V lost 5 bases to trimming and J lost 8 bases; unmatched junction nucleotides: 11. CDR3 DNA: TGTGCCAGCAGCCCCCCCCAGGGGGCGTCCGATGAGCAGTTCTTC. Residues: CASSPPQGASDEQFF.

The chain is built from TRBV5-1 and TRBJ1-6, with TRBD1 identical over 9 bases. J was trimmed by 7 bases and V by 2 bases; bases with no gene match: 4. CDR1 is SGHRS and CDR2 is YFSETQ in the germline V gene. This CDR3 has 15 residues. The CDR3 DNA reads TGCGCCAGCAGCTTTGGGACAGGGATAAATTCACCCCTCCACTTT. Its translation is CASSFGTGINSPLHF.

This clonotype was picked up many times. The chain is built from TRBV30 and TRBJ1-1; D gene ambiguous. CDR1 is GTSNPN, CDR2 SVGIG, per germline (reference sequence). The CDR3 has 14 residues. V lost 3 bases and J 1 base, leaving 12 bases between the germline ends. CDR3 sequence (DNA): TGTGCCTGGAGACTAAAGCTACCGAACACTGAAGCTTTCTTT. It is translated as CAWRLKLPNTEAFF. The variable domain in full, with the rest retrieved from reference TRBV30 and TRBJ1-1, is SQTIHQWPATLVQPVGSPLSLECTVEGTSNPNLYWYRQAAGRGLQLLFYSVGIGQISSEVPQNLSASRPQDRQFILSSKKLLLSDSGFYLCAWRLKLPNTEAFFGQGTRLTVV.

Only a few counts were recorded for this clonotype. The rearrangement links TRBV11-2 to TRBJ1-3; D unclear. The length of the CDR3 is 15 residues. Deletions cut 1 base from V and 0 bases from J, with 7 bases between. Germline assignment: CDR1 SGHAT and CDR2 FQNNGV. The CDR3 here is CASSLAGYSGNTIYF. CDR3 coding DNA: TGTGCCAGCAGCTTAGCTGGATACTCTGGAAACACCATATATTTT.

This clonotype was counted many times. The chain is built from TRBV5-5 and TRBJ1-1; D remains ambiguous. V dropped 0 bases and J dropped 4 bases, with 10 bases sitting between them. CDR1 and CDR2 from the germline V gene are SGHKS and YYEKEE (reference sequence). The CDR3 runs 14 residues. The CDR3 DNA sequence: TGTGCCAGCAGCTTGGAGGCGCGGGGCACTGAAGCTTTCTTT. Amino acids: CASSLEARGTEAFF.

V is TRBV2 and J is TRBJ2-7, with D perhaps matching TRBD2 (6 bases). Per germline, CDR1 SNHLY and CDR2 FYNNEI. V shed 6 bases and J shed 5 bases, with 14 bases lying between them. The CDR3 contains 13 residues. DNA of the CDR3: TGTGCCAGCAGCCTCCGGGACTCGGACGAGCAGTACGTC. It encodes CASSLRDSDEQYV.

In nucleotides, the CDR3 is TGTGCCAGCAGCCAAGTATCTAGTAACCCCTACAATGAGCAGTTCTTC. Translating gives CASSQVSSNPYNEQFF. V is TRBV4-2 and J is TRBJ2-1; D gene uncertain. Germline assignment: CDR1 LGHNA and CDR2 YNFKEQ. Trimming cost V 1 base and J 2 bases, with 12 bases left between them. CDR3 length: 16 amino acids.

V and J are TRBV9 and TRBJ1-1; a weak D match, TRBD1 (5 bases). This CDR3 region has 15 residues. Trimming removed 3 bases from V and 4 bases from J, with 16 bases in between. Germline CDR1 reads SGDLS; CDR2 reads YYNGEE. The chain's CDR3 is CASSDRDSEGTEAFF. The CDR3 DNA is TGTGCCAGCAGCGATAGGGACTCCGAGGGCACTGAAGCTTTCTTT.

The CDR3 loop is CASSLGVTGTTQYF. The CDR3 DNA sequence: TGTGCCAGCAGCTTAGGGGTGACCGGGACTACCCAGTACTTC. The genes are TRBV11-2 and TRBJ2-5, with D perhaps matching TRBD2 (6 bases). V was clipped by 1 base and J by 8 bases, with 14 bases between them. The CDR3 is 14 amino acids. The V gene's germline CDR1 is SGHAT and CDR2 FQNNGV.

This chain connects TRBV3-1 to TRBJ1-1; a weak D match, TRBD1 (5 bases). The V gene lost 6 bases and the J gene lost 0 bases, with 11 bases spanning the gap. This CDR3 contains 14 residues. In germline, CDR1 is LGHDT, CDR2 YNNKEL (reference sequence). The CDR3 protein is CASRPTGMNTEAFF. In DNA form, the CDR3 reads TGTGCCAGCAGGCCTACAGGTATGAACACTGAAGCTTTCTTT.

The V and J genes are TRBV10-3 and TRBJ2-1; 8 bases match TRBD2. This CDR3 contains 16 residues. CDR1 is ENHRY and CDR2 is SYGVKD in the germline V gene. V was pared by 3 bases and J by 2 bases, with 6 bases of the junction left unmatched. The CDR3 DNA sequence: TGTGCCATCAGTGAAAGCATTAGCGGGACCTACAATGAGCAGTTCTTC. It specifies CAISESISGTYNEQFF.

The rearrangement joins TRBV11-2 to TRBJ1-2; 9 bases agree with TRBD1. The V gene end was trimmed by 2 bases and the J gene end by 2 bases; junction bases not matched to a gene: 3. Germline lookup yields CDR1 SGHAT and CDR2 FQNNGV. This CDR3 is 15 amino acids long. The CDR3 is CASSLNRGRNYGYTF. CDR3 nucleotide sequence: TGTGCCAGCAGCTTAAACAGGGGGCGAAACTATGGCTACACCTTC.

There are a few counts of this clonotype. J is TRBJ2-2 and V is TRBV7-8, with 8 nucleotides matching TRBD2. The V segment lost 2 bases and the J segment 7 bases; nucleotides outside the gene matches: 9. Germline CDR1 SGHVS, CDR2 FQNEAQ. The CDR3 length is 16 residues. The CDR3 nucleotides are TGTGCCAGCAGCTTATTGGGACTAGAATTGGGCGGGGAGCTGTTTTTT. Encoded protein: CASSLLGLELGGELFF. Using reference TRBV7-8 and TRBJ2-2 for the parts outside the CDR3, the full variable domain is GAGVSQSPRYKVAKRGQDVALRCDPISGHVSLFWYQQALGQGPEFLTYFQNEAQLDKSGLPSDRFFAERPEGSVSTLKIQRTQQEDSAVYLCASSLLGLELGGELFFGEGSRLTVL.

This clonotype was seen a handful of times. The V call is TRBV30, the J call TRBJ1-6; D not resolved. In germline, CDR1 is GTSNPN, CDR2 SVGIG (reference sequence). With 0 bases removed from V and 8 bases from J, the gap between germline ends came to 5 bases. The length of the CDR3 is 12 residues. The CDR3 DNA reads TGTGCCTGGAGTGTACCCGATTCACCCCTCCACTTT. This sequence encodes CAWSVPDSPLHF.

This clonotype was seen a handful of times. The gene calls are TRBV5-4 and TRBJ2-7; 11 bases are shared with TRBD2. CDR1 and CDR2 from the germline V gene are SGHNT and YYREEE (reference sequence). This CDR3 is 15 amino acids long. J was trimmed by 6 bases and V by 4 bases; bases with no gene match: 9. The CDR3 protein is CASSIKLAGGGEQYF. CDR3 nucleotides: TGTGCCAGCAGCATAAAGCTAGCGGGAGGTGGCGAGCAGTACTTC.

This clonotype was counted a few times. The CDR3: CASIDRESGEAFF. The CDR3 DNA reads TGTGCCAGCATCGACAGGGAAAGCGGTGAAGCTTTCTTT. The chain uses TRBV2 and TRBJ1-1; 7 bases line up with TRBD1. Per the germline V gene, CDR1 is SNHLY and CDR2 is FYNNEI. Unmatched junction bases numbered 9, after V lost 7 bases and J lost 7 bases. The CDR3 sequence is 13 residues long.

V and J are TRBV30 and TRBJ2-7; D remains unclear. This CDR3 spans 12 amino acids. Trimming pared 8 bases from V and 2 bases from J, leaving 13 bases between. Germline lookup yields CDR1 GTSNPN and CDR2 SVGIG (reference sequence). The CDR3 DNA reads TGTGCCCTAGGGAAGCCCCCCTACGAGCAGTACTTC. As protein: CALGKPPYEQYF. The full variable domain, in which reference TRBV30 and TRBJ2-7 provide the parts outside the CDR3, is SQTIHQWPATLVQPVGSPLSLECTVEGTSNPNLYWYRQAAGRGLQLLFYSVGIGQISSEVPQNLSASRPQDRQFILSSKKLLLSDSGFYLCALGKPPYEQYFGPGTRLTVT.

Many counts were recorded for this clonotype. The chain carries TRBV30 and TRBJ2-1; TRBD2 agrees at 8 bases. V gave up 3 bases and J gave up 6 bases; unmatched junction bases: 10. The germline CDR1 and CDR2 sequences are GTSNPN and SVGIG (reference sequence). CDR3 length equals 15 residues. CDR3 bases: TGTGCCTGGAGCCTAAGGGGACTAGTGGCCAATGAGCAGTTCTTC. It codes for CAWSLRGLVANEQFF.

The chain employs TRBV29-1 and TRBJ2-2; D may be TRBD1 (5 bases). V was clipped by 7 bases and J by 2 bases, with 11 bases between them. Germline CDR1 SQVTM, CDR2 ANQGSEA. CDR3 size: 13 residues. The chain's CDR3 is CSAVDRNTGELFF. CDR3 DNA: TGCAGCGCCGTCGACAGAAACACCGGGGAGCTGTTTTTT.

The gene calls are TRBV7-6 and TRBJ2-6, with D possibly TRBD2 on 6 matching bases. Trimming cost V 7 bases and J 1 base, with 17 bases left between them. Germline assignment: CDR1 SGHVS and CDR2 FNYEAQ. This CDR3 has 17 residues. CDR3 region: CASTPSSGLSGANVLTF. The CDR3 bases are TGTGCCAGCACCCCTTCGAGCGGGTTATCTGGGGCCAACGTCCTGACTTTC.

This chain links TRBV9 with TRBJ2-1, with D possibly being TRBD2 (5 bases). The V gene's germline CDR1 is SGDLS and CDR2 YYNGEE. The CDR3 is 15 residues long. V lost 0 bases, J lost 4 bases, and 11 bases lay in between. The CDR3 region is CASSVGGAYYNEQFF. CDR3 nucleotide sequence: TGTGCCAGCAGCGTAGGGGGAGCCTATTACAATGAGCAGTTCTTC.